The 24 T cell receptor beta chains given below trace back to one sample, sequenced in a study of blood T cell repertoires in COVID-19. Clones were sequenced by immunoSEQ multiplex PCR, and TCRdb holds only the in-frame ones, with some missing. Here the sample spans over 150,000 clones, around 85% being singletons. The source material was PBMCs or T cells enriched from blood (not recorded which). The receptor set was obtained from a woman aged 30 to 39 who had recovered from COVID-19.

The chain employs TRBV2 and TRBJ2-7, with 7 bases matching TRBD1. CDR1 is SNHLY and CDR2 is FYNNEI in the germline V gene. The CDR3 has 13 residues. With V trimmed by 6 bases and J by 2 bases, 4 bases remained unmatched. This CDR3 reads CASSETGTYEQYV. The CDR3 bases are TGTGCCAGCAGCGAGACAGGGACCTACGAGCAGTACGTC.

This chain uses TRBV6-5 with TRBJ1-4; TRBD1 agrees at 8 bases. V dropped 4 bases and J dropped 7; count of bases not matched to a gene: 8. The CDR3 totals 15 residues. Per germline, CDR1 MNHEY and CDR2 SVGAGI. CDR3 nucleotide sequence: TGTGCCAGCAGTTTCCGGACAGGGCTGAGTGAAAAACTGTTTTTT. Translating gives CASSFRTGLSEKLFF.

This chain uses TRBV6-5 with TRBJ1-5; D call uncertain. The CDR3 runs 13 residues. The germline CDR1 and CDR2 sequences are MNHEY and SVGAGI. Trimming pared 7 bases from V and 5 bases from J, leaving 12 bases between. CDR3 in amino acids: CASKRPGDQPQHF. In DNA form, the CDR3 reads TGTGCCAGCAAGCGTCCGGGAGATCAGCCCCAGCATTTT.

The rearrangement links TRBV2 to TRBJ2-2; TRBD2 matches at 9 bases. This CDR3 has 15 residues. Per germline, CDR1 SNHLY and CDR2 FYNNEI. The trim removed 8 bases at V and 1 base at J, leaving 5 bases unmatched. CDR3 protein: CASDSGGRNTGELFF. CDR3 in DNA: TGTGCCAGCGATAGCGGGGGCCGGAACACCGGGGAGCTGTTTTTT.

This clone is a singleton in its sample. This chain joins TRBV18 and TRBJ2-6; possible D gene TRBD2, 5 bases. V was clipped by 3 bases and J by 0 bases, with 24 bases between them. Germline values: CDR1 KGHSH, CDR2 LQKENI. This CDR3 is built from 21 residues. The CDR3 nucleotides read TGTGCCAGCTCACCCCTCCTAGCCCTCGACACGGGGAGCTCTGGGGCCAACGTCCTGACTTTC. It translates to CASSPLLALDTGSSGANVLTF.

V and J are TRBV27 and TRBJ1-1; D unclear. CDR1 is MNHEY and CDR2 is SMNVEV in the germline V gene (reference sequence). The CDR3 spans 14 residues. The germline V and J ends were trimmed by 0 bases and 3 bases, with 8 bases remaining between them. The DNA for the CDR3 is TGTGCCAGCAGTTTATCTGCGGGTTACACTGAAGCTTTCTTT. It encodes CASSLSAGYTEAFF.

V is TRBV6-4 and J is TRBJ2-2; TRBD2 might be the D (6 bases). The V end was cut by 2 bases, the J end by 6 bases, with 7 bases between. This CDR3 contains 13 residues. From germline, CDR1 is MRHNA and CDR2 SNTAGT. The chain's CDR3 is CASSDRLAGELFF. The CDR3 nucleotides are TGTGCCAGCAGTGACCGACTAGCCGGGGAGCTGTTTTTT.

This clone has more than one count but fewer than ten. The chain joins TRBV5-1 to TRBJ2-7; 8 bases match TRBD2. The V gene end was trimmed by 0 bases and the J gene end by 6 bases; junction bases not matched to a gene: 5. The length of the CDR3 is 14 residues. CDR1 SGHRS and CDR2 YFSETQ come from the germline V gene. The CDR3 loop is CASSLGLAGREQYF. DNA of the CDR3: TGCGCCAGCAGCTTGGGGTTAGCGGGACGCGAGCAGTACTTC.

The V and J genes are TRBV5-6 and TRBJ2-2; 7 bases map to TRBD1. This CDR3 contains 15 residues. The trim removed 0 bases at V and 1 base at J, leaving 0 bases unmatched. CDR1 is SGHDT and CDR2 is YYEEEE in the germline V gene. CDR3 residues: CASSLDRGNTGELFF. CDR3 sequence (DNA): TGTGCCAGCAGCTTGGACAGGGGGAACACCGGGGAGCTGTTTTTT.

The rearrangement joins TRBV6-1 to TRBJ1-4, with D perhaps matching TRBD1 (5 bases). CDR1 is MNHNS, CDR2 SASEGT, per germline. There are 15 residues in the CDR3. The V end was cut by 1 base, the J end by 3 bases, with 9 bases between. Here the CDR3 DNA reads TGTGCCAGCAGTGAAGGGGGCGGATCTAATGAAAAACTGTTTTTT. Protein: CASSEGGGSNEKLFF.

The chain has TRBV11-3 and TRBJ1-1; perhaps TRBD1 as D (5 bases). The CDR3 is 13 amino acids. Looked up from germline, CDR1 is SGHNT and CDR2 is YENEEA. The ends were cut back, 3 bases at V and 4 bases at J, with 9 bases in the middle. The chain's CDR3 is CASSLGEGTEAFF. In DNA form, the CDR3 reads TGTGCCAGCAGCTTGGGGGAGGGCACTGAAGCTTTCTTT.

For the CDR3, the DNA is TGTGCCAGCAGCTTAGATCCGGTCCCACGGTCGGCTTTCTTT. Translation gives CASSLDPVPRSAFF. The J gene is TRBJ1-1, the V gene TRBV11-1; no firm D call. Trimming stripped 1 base from V and 11 bases from J, with 17 bases between. Germline lookup yields CDR1 SGHAT and CDR2 FQDESV (reference sequence). The CDR3 has 14 residues.

The CDR3 sequence: CASSLFTSGRPQETQYF. CDR3 sequence (DNA): TGTGCCAGCAGTTTGTTCACTAGCGGGAGGCCCCAAGAGACCCAGTACTTC. This sequence joins TRBV7-2 and TRBJ2-5, with 12 bases that match TRBD2. The J segment lost 1 base and the V segment lost 6 bases, leaving 9 bases of the junction unmatched. The CDR3 runs 17 residues. The germline CDR1 and CDR2 sequences are SGHTA and FQGNSA.

The chain uses TRBV27 and TRBJ2-1; TRBD1 aligns across 7 bases. CDR3 length: 16 amino acids. Looked up from germline, CDR1 is MNHEY and CDR2 is SMNVEV (reference sequence). V shed 3 bases and J 5 bases; nucleotides not matched to a gene: 10. CDR3 in amino acids: CASSLLRQGTDNEQFF. The CDR3 DNA is TGTGCCAGCAGTTTGCTCCGACAGGGAACGGACAATGAGCAGTTCTTC.

This chain connects TRBV28 to TRBJ1-1, with D possibly matching TRBD1 (5 bases). Trimming left V 8 bases short and J 2 bases short, with 18 bases between. Germline V gene lookup returns CDR1 MDHEN and CDR2 SYDVKM. The CDR3 has 15 residues. CDR3: CASSGGGMANTEAFF. The CDR3, as DNA: TGTGCCAGCTCCGGGGGGGGGATGGCAAACACTGAAGCTTTCTTT.

The chain links TRBV6-1 to TRBJ1-2; a possible D gene is TRBD1 (5 bases). The CDR3 extends over 11 amino acids. Trimming removed 3 bases from V and 8 bases from J, with 7 bases in between. CDR1 and CDR2 (germline): MNHNS, SASEGT. CDR3 amino acids: CASSETVGYTF. The CDR3 region has the DNA TGTGCCAGCAGTGAGACAGTCGGCTACACCTTC.

In this sample, this clone turned up once. This chain links TRBV19 with TRBJ2-5; D is perhaps TRBD1 (5 bases). The CDR3 runs to 12 residues. Germline-derived CDR1 and CDR2 are LNHDA and SQIVND (reference sequence). V was pared by 2 bases and J by 4 bases, with 5 bases between. The CDR3 reads CASSIQGETQYF. The CDR3 DNA reads TGTGCCAGTAGTATACAGGGAGAGACCCAGTACTTC.

The chain recombines TRBV2 with TRBJ1-2; TRBD1 matches 7 bases. The germline V gene has CDR1 SNHLY and CDR2 FYNNEI. The CDR3 contains 15 residues. The V gene end was trimmed by 6 bases and the J gene end by 2 bases; junction bases not matched to a gene: 9. In nucleotides, the CDR3 is TGTGCCAGCAGGTACAGGGGTGGAACGAACTATGGCTACACCTTC. Its translation is CASRYRGGTNYGYTF.

The chain employs TRBV19 and TRBJ1-2; D may be TRBD1 (6 bases). This CDR3 spans 14 amino acids. V gave up 4 bases and J gave up 7 bases, with 16 bases separating them. CDR1 LNHDA and CDR2 SQIVND come from the germline V gene (reference sequence). The DNA for the CDR3 is TGTGCCAGTAGTAAAGAACAGGGTGCGGCTGGCTACACCTTC. Protein sequence: CASSKEQGAAGYTF.

This chain links TRBV12-5 with TRBJ1-1; 8 bases align to TRBD1. The CDR3 extends over 17 amino acids. Losses at the gene ends were 0 bases for V and 3 bases for J; bases not matched to a gene: 9. Germline values: CDR1 LGHNT, CDR2 FRNRAP. The DNA for the CDR3 is TGTGCTAGTGGTTTGGTATGGACAGGGAAGCAGGACACTGAAGCTTTCTTT. Its translation: CASGLVWTGKQDTEAFF.

This rearrangement joins TRBV5-1 to TRBJ1-2; 9 bases are shared with TRBD1. The CDR3 is made up of 15 amino acids. Germline V gene sequence: CDR1 SGHRS, CDR2 YFSETQ. V lost 4 bases and J lost 6; bases outside the gene matches: 10. CDR3 sequence: CASSIERTGADGYTF. CDR3 in DNA: TGCGCCAGCAGCATTGAAAGGACAGGGGCTGATGGCTACACCTTC.

The rearrangement links TRBV5-1 to TRBJ1-1, with TRBD1 as a possible D gene (6 bases). From germline, CDR1 is SGHRS and CDR2 YFSETQ. The length of the CDR3 is 15 residues. With 0 bases removed from V and 0 bases from J, the gap between germline ends came to 9 bases. DNA of the CDR3: TGCGCCAGCAGCTTGGTACCAGGGGTGAACACTGAAGCTTTCTTT. Translated: CASSLVPGVNTEAFF.

The chain joins TRBV28 to TRBJ1-1; no clear D. Germline lookup yields CDR1 MDHEN and CDR2 SYDVKM. Trimming stripped 7 bases from V and 0 bases from J, with 15 bases between. The CDR3 runs 15 residues. CDR3 coding DNA: TGTGCCAGCACCGGGAGAAGCACCATGAACACTGAAGCTTTCTTT. The encoded protein is CASTGRSTMNTEAFF.

J is TRBJ2-1 and V is TRBV5-1, with D possibly being TRBD2 (6 bases). CDR1 is SGHRS, CDR2 YFSETQ, per germline. The CDR3 is made up of 16 amino acids. V dropped 4 bases and J dropped 8 bases, with 22 bases sitting between them. CDR3 sequence: CASSPGRGLQADEQFF. CDR3 bases: TGCGCCAGCAGCCCGGGGCGGGGCCTGCAGGCCGATGAGCAGTTCTTC.